One and the same sample provided the 32 T cell receptor beta chains below, sequenced in a study of cytomegalovirus exposure and HLA in healthy donors. The PCR had 60 Vbeta and 13 Jbeta primers. Produced via immunoSEQ multiplex PCR; TCRdb's table is partial and in-frame only. The sample consists of 110,000 to 150,000 clones, 75% to 90% of them appearing once. What was sequenced was PBMCs. The receptors were sampled from a female donor in good health and CMV-seronegative.

The chain has TRBV19 and TRBJ1-1; maybe TRBD1 (5 bases). Germline V lookup: CDR1 LNHDA, CDR2 SQIVND (reference sequence). The CDR3 has 14 residues. Trimming took 4 bases from V and 3 from J, leaving 12 bases between them. The CDR3 is CASSRPAGDTEAFF. CDR3 nucleotide sequence: TGTGCCAGTAGTAGGCCAGCGGGGGACACTGAAGCTTTCTTT.

The V call is TRBV2, the J call TRBJ2-5, with a weak D call TRBD1 (7 bases). The ends were cut back, 6 bases at V and 2 bases at J, with 16 bases in the middle. CDR3 length: 15 residues. Per germline, CDR1 SNHLY and CDR2 FYNNEI. In DNA form, the CDR3 reads TGTGCCAGCAGGATCGTGGAGGGGGCACAAGAGACCCAGTACTTC. This codes for CASRIVEGAQETQYF.

This chain joins TRBV27 and TRBJ2-7, with 8 bases that match TRBD2. V lost 5 bases to trimming and J lost 1 base; unmatched junction nucleotides: 7. The germline CDR1 and CDR2 sequences are MNHEY and SMNVEV (reference sequence). The CDR3 spans 15 residues. CDR3 bases: TGTGCCAGCAGTCTCTTTAGCGGGGATTCCTACGAGCAGTACTTC. Encoded protein: CASSLFSGDSYEQYF.

This clone was found a few times. The V call is TRBV7-2, the J call TRBJ1-4; D remains ambiguous. Trimming removed 1 base from V and 7 bases from J, with 4 bases in between. This CDR3 is 12 amino acids long. The germline V gene has CDR1 SGHTA and CDR2 FQGNSA. DNA for the CDR3: TGTGCCAGCAGCTTAGGGAGTGAAAAACTGTTTTTT. It codes for CASSLGSEKLFF.

The CDR3 spells CASSPRGRATNEKLFF. CDR3 DNA: TGTGCCAGCAGCCCCAGAGGGCGCGCAACTAATGAAAAACTGTTTTTT. V usage is TRBV27 and J usage is TRBJ1-4; D remains unclear. The V gene's germline CDR1 is MNHEY and CDR2 SMNVEV (reference sequence). CDR3 length: 16 residues. V lost 6 bases and J 0 bases, leaving 14 bases between the germline ends.

This chain connects TRBV7-9 to TRBJ2-7, with 7 nucleotides matching TRBD1. The CDR3 is made up of 14 amino acids. Trimming removed 4 bases from V and 2 bases from J; junction bases left unmatched: 5. Germline V gene sequence: CDR1 SEHNR, CDR2 FQNEAQ (reference sequence). The CDR3 DNA is TGTGCCAGCAGCTCCACAGGGGTAACCTACGAGCAGTACTTC. Translating gives CASSSTGVTYEQYF.

The chain combines TRBV5-1 with TRBJ2-1; TRBD1 is a possible D gene (5 bases). CDR3 length: 15 amino acids. CDR1 is SGHRS, CDR2 YFSETQ, per germline. The ends were cut back, 4 bases at V and 0 bases at J, with 11 bases in the middle. The CDR3 nucleotides read TGCGCCAGCAGCGTTGACAGCTTCTCCTACAATGAGCAGTTCTTC. Its translation is CASSVDSFSYNEQFF.

The gene calls are TRBV19 and TRBJ1-5; 8 bases are shared with TRBD1. CDR3 length: 19 residues. V gave up 3 bases and J gave up 1 base; unmatched junction bases: 14. In germline, CDR1 is LNHDA, CDR2 SQIVND (reference sequence). The CDR3 loop reads CASSIGTDRAKLSNQPQHF. CDR3 DNA: TGTGCCAGTAGTATTGGGACGGACAGGGCGAAGTTAAGCAATCAGCCCCAGCATTTT.

This rearrangement joins TRBV5-4 to TRBJ2-7, with TRBD2 matching over 10 bases. Looked up from germline, CDR1 is SGHNT and CDR2 is YYREEE (reference sequence). Trimming cost V 2 bases and J 1 base; bases outside gene matches: 3. The CDR3 runs to 15 residues. CDR3: CASSFGSGRSYEQYF. Written as DNA, the CDR3 is TGTGCCAGCAGCTTCGGTAGCGGGAGGTCCTACGAGCAGTACTTC.

As to this clone: Other DNA variants within this sample encode the same CDR3. This chain uses TRBV28 with TRBJ2-7; D uncertain. Germline CDR1 MDHEN, CDR2 SYDVKM. The CDR3 runs 12 residues. The germline V and J ends were trimmed by 3 bases and 5 bases, with 8 bases remaining between them. Written as DNA, the CDR3 is TGTGCCAGCAGTTTTAGAGCTAACGAGCAGTACTTC. This gives the protein CASSFRANEQYF.

This rearrangement joins TRBV4-1 to TRBJ1-1; D call uncertain. Germline assignment: CDR1 MGHRA and CDR2 YSYEKL. The CDR3 is 16 residues long. V dropped 0 bases and J dropped 7 bases, with 18 bases sitting between them. CDR3 loop: CASSQDIVSPGSEAFF. The CDR3 DNA is TGCGCCAGCAGCCAAGATATTGTGTCGCCCGGTAGTGAAGCTTTCTTT.

The chain is built from TRBV9 and TRBJ2-1; D may be TRBD1 (5 bases). Germline V lookup: CDR1 SGDLS, CDR2 YYNGEE. The CDR3 covers 14 residues. Trimming left V 4 bases short and J 4 bases short, with 12 bases between. The CDR3 loop is CASSPHDSYNEQFF. CDR3 sequence (DNA): TGTGCCAGCAGCCCCCACGACAGTTACAATGAGCAGTTCTTC.

The J gene is TRBJ2-3, the V gene TRBV6-5, with D possibly TRBD2 on 5 matching bases. Trimming removed 0 bases at V and 3 bases at J, with 7 bases between. Germline V gene lookup returns CDR1 MNHEY and CDR2 SVGAGI. The CDR3 runs to 14 residues. This chain's CDR3 is CASSYSLVTDTQYF. The CDR3 DNA is TGTGCCAGCAGTTACTCACTAGTTACAGATACGCAGTATTTT.

The chain recombines TRBV7-2 with TRBJ2-7, with TRBD2 matching over 7 bases. The CDR3 sequence is 14 residues long. Germline V gene lookup returns CDR1 SGHTA and CDR2 FQGNSA. J lost 3 bases, V lost 0 bases, and 2 bases had no gene match. CDR3 sequence reads: CASSLARDYYEQYF. The CDR3 DNA follows: TGTGCCAGCAGCTTAGCCCGGGACTACTACGAGCAGTACTTC.

A single count supports this clone. The chain uses TRBV7-9 and TRBJ1-4; no clear D gene. This CDR3 is 15 amino acids long. The V end lost 4 bases, the J end lost 5 bases, and 14 bases lay between the germline ends. Germline V gives CDR1 SEHNR, CDR2 FQNEAQ (reference sequence). CDR3 nucleotide sequence: TGTGCCAGCAGCTCCACCTCTATTCGGAATGAAAAACTGTTTTTT. This encodes CASSSTSIRNEKLFF.

The chain combines TRBV30 with TRBJ2-7; perhaps TRBD2 as D (5 bases). Germline lookup yields CDR1 GTSNPN and CDR2 SVGIG (reference sequence). This CDR3 has 14 amino acids. Trimming cost V 2 bases and J 6 bases, with 17 bases left between them. The DNA of the CDR3 is TGTGCCTGGAGTAGGTTAGCTAATGGAGGCGAGCAGTACTTC. Translated: CAWSRLANGGEQYF.

The chain employs TRBV5-4 and TRBJ2-5, with D perhaps TRBD1 (6 bases). The CDR3 spans 14 residues. CDR1 SGHNT and CDR2 YYREEE come from the germline V gene (reference sequence). Trimming took 4 bases from V and 3 from J, leaving 13 bases between them. CDR3 bases: TGTGCCAGCAGCACACAGGGAATTGAAGAGACCCAGTACTTC. The encoded protein is CASSTQGIEETQYF.

The chain has TRBV27 and TRBJ2-5, with TRBD2 identical over 12 bases. Germline CDR1 reads MNHEY; CDR2 reads SMNVEV (reference sequence). This CDR3 has 17 amino acids. Trimming at V came to 5 bases and at J to 0 bases, leaving 7 bases not matched to a gene. In DNA, the CDR3 is TGTGCCAGCAGTCCAAATGGACTAGCGGGGTACCAAGAGACCCAGTACTTC. Encoded protein: CASSPNGLAGYQETQYF.

This clone occurred once. The chain couples TRBV2 to TRBJ2-7, with 9 positions matching TRBD1. The CDR3 runs 15 residues. CDR1 and CDR2 from the germline V gene are SNHLY and FYNNEI. Unmatched junction bases numbered 8, after V lost 5 bases and J lost 3 bases. CDR3 loop: CASSIIRQGVYEQYF. The CDR3 bases are TGTGCCAGCAGTATTATAAGACAGGGGGTCTACGAGCAGTACTTC.

The gene calls are TRBV27 and TRBJ2-1; 13 bases match TRBD2. Looked up from germline, CDR1 is MNHEY and CDR2 is SMNVEV (reference sequence). This CDR3 has 21 residues. The J segment lost 0 bases and the V segment lost 5 bases, leaving 16 bases of the junction unmatched. This CDR3 is CASSQQSPGLAGRSSYNEQFF. DNA of the CDR3: TGTGCCAGCAGTCAACAATCACCGGGACTAGCGGGACGCAGCTCCTACAATGAGCAGTTCTTC.

The chain combines TRBV4-1 with TRBJ2-7; TRBD2 agrees at 8 bases. The V segment lost 1 base and the J segment 3 bases; nucleotides outside the gene matches: 5. CDR3 length: 15 amino acids. The V gene's germline CDR1 is MGHRA and CDR2 YSYEKL. CDR3 nucleotide sequence: TGCGCCAGCAGCCAAGGGACTAGCCAAATCTACGAGCAGTACTTC. This gives the protein CASSQGTSQIYEQYF.

This clone was detected only a few times. The gene calls are TRBV5-1 and TRBJ2-5, with D possibly matching TRBD2 (6 bases). Deletions cut 6 bases from V and 4 bases from J, with 16 bases between. CDR1 SGHRS and CDR2 YFSETQ come from the germline V gene. The CDR3 runs to 14 residues. The chain's CDR3 is CASKGTQSGETQYF. The CDR3, as DNA: TGCGCCAGCAAAGGGACTCAGAGTGGAGAGACCCAGTACTTC.

This clone has just one count. The J gene is TRBJ2-1, the V gene TRBV10-2; tentative D call: TRBD2 (6 bases). Trimming cost V 7 bases and J 8 bases, with 18 bases left between them. The CDR3 extends over 14 amino acids. The V gene's germline CDR1 is WSHSY and CDR2 SAAADI. The chain's CDR3 is CASKVMAGPDEQFF. In DNA form, the CDR3 reads TGCGCCAGCAAAGTTATGGCGGGACCCGATGAGCAGTTCTTC.

This sequence joins TRBV19 and TRBJ2-5; 8 bases are a match to TRBD1. The CDR3 runs to 13 residues. Germline V CDR1 and CDR2: LNHDA, SQIVND (reference sequence). The J segment lost 4 bases and the V segment lost 6 bases, leaving 4 bases of the junction unmatched. CDR3 region: CASRQGAGETQYF. In DNA, the CDR3 is TGTGCCAGTAGGCAGGGGGCTGGAGAGACCCAGTACTTC.

V gene TRBV6-1 combines with J gene TRBJ2-5; TRBD2 matches 11 bases. The DNA end lines up better with TRBJ2-7; the J call may be wrong. The length of the CDR3 is 15 residues. Per germline, CDR1 MNHNS and CDR2 SASEGT. CDR3 region: CASLGLAGLSYEQYF. CDR3 DNA: TGTGCCAGCCTCGGACTAGCGGGCCTCTCCTACGAGCAGTACTTC.

This clone was seen only a few times. The chain combines TRBV6-4 with TRBJ1-1; 7 nucleotides agree with TRBD1. From germline, CDR1 is MRHNA and CDR2 SNTAGT. V shed 6 bases and J 5 bases; nucleotides not matched to a gene: 9. The CDR3 spans 14 residues. CDR3 nucleotide sequence: TGTGCCAGCAGCACAGGGGACTCGCGAACTGAAGCTTTCTTT. Residues: CASSTGDSRTEAFF.

V is TRBV2 and J is TRBJ2-5, with D possibly TRBD1 on 6 matching bases. CDR3 length equals 15 residues. Trimming took off 9 bases at V and 1 base at J, with 18 bases between the two ends. CDR1 SNHLY and CDR2 FYNNEI come from the germline V gene. The CDR3 region has the DNA TGTGCCAGTAAACATCTGGACAGCTCCCAAGAGACCCAGTACTTC. It encodes CASKHLDSSQETQYF.

This clone was recorded a few times. The CDR3 DNA sequence: TGTGCCAGCAGTTACAGCGGGAACACCGGGGAGCTGTTTTTT. This codes for CASSYSGNTGELFF. The chain couples TRBV6-5 to TRBJ2-2, with D possibly being TRBD2 (5 bases). CDR3 length equals 14 residues. Germline lookup yields CDR1 MNHEY and CDR2 SVGAGI. Trimming shortened V by 2 bases and J by 1 base, and 5 bases separated the two germline ends.

The chain recombines TRBV7-9 with TRBJ2-7, with 8 bases fitting TRBD1. This CDR3 comprises 15 residues. After removal of 5 bases from V and 0 bases from J, the junction contained 6 bases not matched to a gene. Germline CDR1 is SEHNR and CDR2 is FQNEAQ (reference sequence). The CDR3 nucleotides read TGTGCCAGCAGCGCCCGGGACAGGAACTCCTACGAGCAGTACTTC. Its translation: CASSARDRNSYEQYF.

The rearrangement joins TRBV4-1 to TRBJ1-2; 8 bases agree with TRBD1. The CDR3 has 14 amino acids. Trimming took 4 bases from V and 10 from J; bases not matched to a gene: 11. The V gene's germline CDR1 is MGHRA and CDR2 YSYEKL. The CDR3 sequence: CASSPGRDRSSYTF. The CDR3 DNA sequence: TGCGCCAGCAGCCCCGGACGGGACAGGAGTTCCTACACCTTC.

The V gene is TRBV5-6, the J gene TRBJ2-7, with 10 bases fitting TRBD1. This CDR3 contains 16 residues. The V segment lost 2 bases and the J segment 4 bases; nucleotides outside the gene matches: 9. The germline V gene has CDR1 SGHDT and CDR2 YYEEEE. The CDR3 sequence: CASSLGYSGQGYEQYF. In DNA, the CDR3 is TGTGCCAGCAGCTTAGGATATTCGGGACAGGGGTACGAGCAGTACTTC.

The rearrangement joins TRBV29-1 to TRBJ1-1, with D maybe TRBD1 (6 bases). The CDR3 covers 14 residues. Germline V gene lookup returns CDR1 SQVTM and CDR2 ANQGSEA. Trimming removed 4 bases at V and 0 bases at J, with 12 bases between. The CDR3 region is CSVVPRGMNTEAFF. In nucleotides, the CDR3 is TGCAGCGTTGTCCCCAGGGGAATGAACACTGAAGCTTTCTTT.